This is a list of T cell receptor beta chains from one sample in a study of CD8 T cells in Susac syndrome. MiXCR, run by TCRdb on the immunoSEQ multiplex PCR reads, gives a single entry per CDR3 protein. The sample has approximately 180,000 distinct CDR3 sequences, about 95% seen once. Sequenced material: CD4+ T cells from PBMCs. These receptors were obtained from a human donor with Susac syndrome. CDR3s include the opening cysteine and the closing phenylalanine or tryptophan. The D gene is left open where the match is weak. The listing skips clone size in some rows; elsewhere it reads once, few, many or a size class.

j_gene: TRBJ2-5
abundance: -
v_gene: TRBV7-2
d_gene: TRBD1
CDR3nt: TGTGCCAGCAGCGCCCAGACAGGGAAACAAGAGACCCAGTACTTC
CDR3aa: CASSAQTGKQETQYF

j_gene: TRBJ1-6
abundance: -
v_gene: TRBV5-1
d_gene: TRBD1
CDR3nt: TGCGCCAGCAGCCGCTCCGGGACAGGGAACAATTCACCCCTCCACTTT
CDR3aa: CASSRSGTGNNSPLHF

j_gene: TRBJ2-1
abundance: -
v_gene: TRBV6-4
d_gene: TRBD2
CDR3nt: TGTGCCAGCAGTGACGAGGGAGGGGATGAGCAGTTCTTC
CDR3aa: CASSDEGGDEQFF

j_gene: TRBJ2-7
abundance: -
v_gene: TRBV11-2
d_gene: -
CDR3nt: TGTGCCAGCAGCTTCCCTTACGGGTACGAGCAGTACTTC
CDR3aa: CASSFPYGYEQYF

j_gene: TRBJ2-1
abundance: -
v_gene: TRBV14
d_gene: -
CDR3nt: TGTGCCAGCAGCCAGGGGGTTTACAATGAGCAGTTCTTC
CDR3aa: CASSQGVYNEQFF

j_gene: TRBJ1-1
abundance: -
v_gene: TRBV2
d_gene: -
CDR3nt: TGTGCCAGCGCCGCACGGGGCACTGAAGCTTTCTTT
CDR3aa: CASAARGTEAFF

j_gene: TRBJ1-2
abundance: -
v_gene: TRBV7-2
d_gene: -
CDR3nt: TGTGCCAGCAGCTCCCTTAAGGCAAACTATGGCTACACCTTC
CDR3aa: CASSSLKANYGYTF

j_gene: TRBJ2-7
abundance: -
v_gene: TRBV12-3/TRBV12-4
d_gene: -
CDR3nt: TGTGCCAGCAGTTTTTTCGATTCCTACGAGCAGTACTTC
CDR3aa: CASSFFDSYEQYF

j_gene: TRBJ1-1
abundance: -
v_gene: TRBV19
d_gene: -
CDR3nt: TGTGCCTGCTTGGGGGGGGCTTTGAACACTGAAGCTTTCTTT
CDR3aa: CACLGGALNTEAFF

j_gene: TRBJ1-1
abundance: -
v_gene: TRBV7-3
d_gene: -
CDR3nt: TGTGCCAGCAGCCCGAGGGCGGTGGATGGGACCACTGAAGCTTTCTTT
CDR3aa: CASSPRAVDGTTEAFF

j_gene: TRBJ2-3
abundance: -
v_gene: TRBV27
d_gene: TRBD1
CDR3nt: TGTGCCAGCAGTGTCGTGACAGGGGCTGGTTCAGATACGCAGTATTTT
CDR3aa: CASSVVTGAGSDTQYF

j_gene: TRBJ2-6
abundance: once
v_gene: TRBV29-1
d_gene: -
CDR3nt: TGCAGCGTTCCGTATCCTGGGGCCAACGTCCTGACTTTC
CDR3aa: CSVPYPGANVLTF

j_gene: TRBJ2-3
abundance: -
v_gene: TRBV20-1
d_gene: TRBD2
CDR3nt: TGCAGTGCTAGAAGTTTGGGGACTAGCGGCACAGATACGCAGTATTTT
CDR3aa: CSARSLGTSGTDTQYF

j_gene: TRBJ2-3
abundance: -
v_gene: TRBV20-1
d_gene: -
CDR3nt: TGCAGTGCTAACGGAGGGGGCGAAGATACGCAGTATTTT
CDR3aa: CSANGGGEDTQYF

j_gene: TRBJ2-1
abundance: -
v_gene: TRBV2
d_gene: -
CDR3nt: TGTGCCAGCAGGCCACAGGGAAGGGATGAGCAGTTCTTC
CDR3aa: CASRPQGRDEQFF

j_gene: TRBJ1-1
abundance: -
v_gene: TRBV18
d_gene: -
CDR3nt: TGTGCCAGCTCATTGACAGGCCCCATCGGTGAAGCTTTCTTT
CDR3aa: CASSLTGPIGEAFF

j_gene: TRBJ2-4
abundance: -
v_gene: TRBV15
d_gene: -
CDR3nt: TGTGCCACCAGCAGAGATAAGGGCCTAAACATTCAGTACTTC
CDR3aa: CATSRDKGLNIQYF

j_gene: TRBJ2-3
abundance: -
v_gene: TRBV20-1
d_gene: -
CDR3nt: TGCAGTGCTTATACCGGGCGCCTCGATACGCAGTATTTT
CDR3aa: CSAYTGRLDTQYF

j_gene: TRBJ2-7
abundance: -
v_gene: TRBV30
d_gene: TRBD2
CDR3nt: TGTGCCTGGAGTCGGCTAGCGGGAGCAAACGAGCAGTACTTC
CDR3aa: CAWSRLAGANEQYF

j_gene: TRBJ2-7
abundance: -
v_gene: TRBV11-2
d_gene: TRBD1
CDR3nt: TGTGCCAGCAGCCTCACCGGGACAGGGGACGAGCAGTACTTC
CDR3aa: CASSLTGTGDEQYF

j_gene: TRBJ2-3
abundance: -
v_gene: TRBV2
d_gene: -
CDR3nt: TGTGCCAGCGGAGACACTAGCACAGATACGCAGTATTTT
CDR3aa: CASGDTSTDTQYF